The subject of this entry is one T cell receptor beta chain. The clone's antigen remains unknown. No base quality values were provided; no much bigger clone lies one nucleotide off. Read against the paper, the sample's time point label means: about 28 days (+/-7) after the second vaccine dose. What this sample's treatment or condition label stands for: meningococcal conjugate vaccine given as trial control. Vaccinee samples were obtained from the UK trials COV001 and COV002, which included a single-blind randomized controlled phase 2/3 trial of AZD1222 (ChAdOx1 nCoV-19) in healthy adults. For TCRbeta chain sequencing, PBMC samples were collected from trial participants at day 0 and at day 28 after the second dose. The CDR3 regions of human TCRbeta chains were analyzed by immunosequencing. As for the original processing: Repertoire TCRs were checked for matches against a reference library of SARS-CoV-2-specific TCRs that had been generated using the MIRA antigen-specificity platform. Breadth was defined as the fraction of unique TCRs that were SARS-CoV-2-associated, and depth was defined as the fraction of total T cells that were SARS-CoV-2-associated. Using the MIRA data, each spike-specific TCR was assigned both to the spike region to which the TCR was reactive and to a CD4 or CD8 class. Log10-transformed breadth and depth values were compared by one-way ANOVA with Sidak's multiple comparisons tests. Imported from immuneACCESS, the table was reduced by TCRdb to in-frame sequences with V and J called. These copies leave out some clones; in studies compared against another copy, an unresolved V gene accounts for under half, and the cause of the remainder is not known. Clonal size and the V and J genes are those of that table, whereas D and trimming came from the DNA. This sample comprises some 200,000 clones, roughly 94% of them detected only once. The ten largest clonotypes hold over 1.5% of the sample.

V is clipped by 6 bases and J by 4 bases, and the sequence between their germline boundaries is 22 bases long. CDR3 length: 16 amino acids, cysteine to phenylalanine. The read is trimmed to its CDR3 DNA, 48 bases read in frame from base 1. Based on the germline V gene, the CDR1 and CDR2 sequences are MDHEN and SYDVKM. The data were obtained in a study of T cell responses to AZD1222 COVID-19 vaccine (dated by TCRdb to the early 2020s). Regarding the research as a whole: TCR sequencing was performed for some 250 trial participants, of whom roughly 200 were given two doses of AZD1222 and around 25 were given two doses of MenACWY control vaccine. Trial participants were enrolled into age subgroups of 18-55, 56-69 and 70-plus years, which contained about 150, 28 and 57 TCR-sequenced participants, respectively. General study outcomes and caveats: Participants were mostly white British and included more females than males, and it was suggested by the authors that clonal diversity may have been underestimated. Reportedly, close to half of the unique spike-specific TCRs recognized epitopes lying outside the regions that are mutated in the B.1.351 and B.1.1.7 variants. Conclusions about previously exposed vaccinees were limited because only five to seven AZD1222 recipients were SARS-CoV-2 seropositive at baseline. Spike-specific TCR breadth and depth rose significantly after two AZD1222 doses compared with day 0 and with MenACWY recipients. Because no day 14 peak-response samples were available, the repertoires could be characterized only after the peak T cell response. The 56-69-year group was small, and its depth increase did not reach significance, likely because of low power. The whole spike protein was spanned by vaccine-associated CD4 TCRs, and dominant responses were seen in regions 160-218 and 743-854.

This sequence uses TRBV28 and TRBJ2-7, with no D gene named confidently. The sequenced sample was peripheral blood, obtained 28 days after the second dose of the MenACWY control vaccine. This sequence was found in an adult who received the MenACWY meningococcal vaccine as a control. Read as DNA, the sequence is TGTGCCAGCAGCCCCGCTCATATGGGATTTAAGTACGAGCAGTACTTC. Its translation reads: CASSPAHMGFKYEQYF.